The 10 T cell receptor beta chains below were found in one sample sequenced in a study of CD8 T cells in Susac syndrome. Random hexamers were used to reverse transcribe an amount of roughly 0.45 to 1 ug RNA. MiXCR, run by TCRdb on the immunoSEQ multiplex PCR reads, gives a single entry per CDR3 protein. The sample lists tens of thousands of distinct CDR3 sequences; approximately 94% were seen once. Material: CD8+ T cells from PBMCs. The receptors shown here come from a human donor in good health.

This clonotype was seen once. V gene TRBV15 combines with J gene TRBJ1-2; D is possibly TRBD1 (5 bases). This CDR3 is built from 16 residues. Looked up from germline, CDR1 is LNHNV and CDR2 is YYDKDF (reference sequence). Trimming removed 3 bases at V and 3 bases at J, with 17 bases between. CDR3 DNA: TGTGCCACCAGCAGGTCGGGACGTTTGGAAGACTATGGCTACACCTTC. Its translation: CATSRSGRLEDYGYTF. Complete variable domain (other parts from reference TRBV15 and TRBJ1-2): DAMVIQNPRYQVTQFGKPVTLSCSQTLNHNVMYWYQQKSSQAPKLLFHYYDKDFNNEADTPDNFQSRRPNTSFCFLDIRSPGLGDTAMYLCATSRSGRLEDYGYTFGSGTRLTVV.

The CDR3 nucleotides are TGTGCCAGCAGTCGCGACGCGGGGAGCTCCTACAATGAGCAGTTCTTC. It codes for CASSRDAGSSYNEQFF. V gene TRBV6-6 combines with J gene TRBJ2-1; D may be TRBD2 (6 bases). The CDR3 extends over 16 amino acids. Germline V gene sequence: CDR1 MNHNY, CDR2 SVGAGI (reference sequence). The V end was cut by 5 bases, the J end by 0 bases, with 14 bases between.

The rearrangement joins TRBV25-1 to TRBJ1-6, with D possibly matching TRBD1 (6 bases). Per germline, CDR1 MGHDK and CDR2 SYGVNS. This CDR3 is 13 amino acids long. V was trimmed by 4 bases and J by 7 bases, leaving 8 bases between them. The CDR3 here is CASSVTGNSPLHF. CDR3 DNA sequence: TGTGCCAGCAGTGTGACAGGCAATTCACCCCTCCACTTT.

This sequence joins TRBV25-1 and TRBJ1-2, with D perhaps matching TRBD1 (6 bases). Trimming left V 8 bases short and J 4 bases short, with 14 bases between. The CDR3 runs 13 residues. From germline, CDR1 is MGHDK and CDR2 SYGVNS. The CDR3, as DNA: TGTGCCAGCGGGAGTACAGGGTTCTATGGCTACACCTTC. It specifies CASGSTGFYGYTF.

The V gene is TRBV27, the J gene TRBJ2-7; D is uncertain. This CDR3 is 16 amino acids long. Germline loops: CDR1 MNHEY, CDR2 SMNVEV (reference sequence). V was shortened by 4 bases and J by 0 bases, with 16 bases between the two germline ends. Here the CDR3 reads CASSWGTDPSSYEQYF. For the CDR3, the DNA is TGTGCCAGCAGTTGGGGAACAGACCCGAGCTCCTACGAGCAGTACTTC.

The J gene is TRBJ1-5, the V gene TRBV4-1, with D uncertain. There are 13 residues in the CDR3. Germline V CDR1 and CDR2: MGHRA, YSYEKL. V gave up 2 bases and J gave up 8 bases, with 10 bases separating them. The CDR3 nucleotides read TGCGCCAGCAGCCAAACCCTTCCGGAGCCCCAGCATTTT. It yields the protein CASSQTLPEPQHF.

V gene TRBV4-1 combines with J gene TRBJ1-2, with D hard to call. V was clipped by 3 bases and J by 2 bases, with 13 bases between them. CDR1 and CDR2 from the germline V gene are MGHRA and YSYEKL. The CDR3 runs 15 residues. The CDR3 loop reads CASSQARDTNYGYTF. The CDR3 DNA reads as TGCGCCAGCAGCCAGGCTCGGGATACGAACTATGGCTACACCTTC.

The V call is TRBV9, the J call TRBJ2-5, with D perhaps matching TRBD1 (6 bases). Germline V gives CDR1 SGDLS, CDR2 YYNGEE. This CDR3 comprises 18 residues. Trimming pared 4 bases from V and 1 base from J, leaving 23 bases between. The CDR3 reads CASSPADRTIWPQETQYF. For the CDR3, the DNA is TGTGCCAGCAGCCCCGCGGACAGAACGATATGGCCCCAAGAGACCCAGTACTTC.

CDR3 protein: CASSAPGAKNIQYF. CDR3 coding DNA: TGTGCCAGCAGCGCCCCGGGGGCCAAAAACATTCAGTACTTC. The V gene is TRBV7-8, the J gene TRBJ2-4, with TRBD2 as a possible D gene (5 bases). The CDR3 spans 14 residues. Trimming removed 5 bases at V and 1 base at J, with 9 bases between. CDR1 SGHVS and CDR2 FQNEAQ come from the germline V gene.

This chain connects TRBV3-1 to TRBJ2-1, with TRBD2 matching over 8 bases. Per the germline V gene, CDR1 is LGHDT and CDR2 is YNNKEL (reference sequence). The ends lost 4 bases at V and 8 bases at J; junction bases unmatched: 1. This CDR3 spans 12 amino acids. The CDR3 nucleotides are TGTGCCAGCAGCCTAGCGGGGCATGAGCAGTTCTTC. This sequence encodes CASSLAGHEQFF.